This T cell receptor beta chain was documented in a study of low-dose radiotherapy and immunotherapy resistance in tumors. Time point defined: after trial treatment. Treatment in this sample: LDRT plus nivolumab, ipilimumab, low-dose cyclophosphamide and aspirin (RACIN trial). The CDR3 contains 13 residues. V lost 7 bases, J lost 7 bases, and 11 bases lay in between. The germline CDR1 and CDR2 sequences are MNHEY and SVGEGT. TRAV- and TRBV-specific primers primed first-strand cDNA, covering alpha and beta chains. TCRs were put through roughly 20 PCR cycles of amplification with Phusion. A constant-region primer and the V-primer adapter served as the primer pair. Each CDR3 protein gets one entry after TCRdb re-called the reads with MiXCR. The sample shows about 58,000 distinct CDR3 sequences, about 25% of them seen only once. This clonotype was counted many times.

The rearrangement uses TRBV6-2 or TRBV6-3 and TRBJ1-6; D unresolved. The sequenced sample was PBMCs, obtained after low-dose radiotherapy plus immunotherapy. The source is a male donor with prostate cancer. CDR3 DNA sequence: TGTGCCAGCACCGACAACCTGAATTCACCCCTCCACTTT. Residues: CASTDNLNSPLHF.